This TCR beta chain was retrieved from a study of human T cells and chemical hapten exposure. Per the study methods: Counts of TCRs in each sample centred on a median of about 96,000 and extended from about 20,000 to 690,000. TCRdb reanalysed the RACE reads using MiXCR and keeps one entry per CDR3 protein. The V and J calls here are based on TCRdb, not the publication. This table has some 60,000 distinct CDR3 sequences, approximately 11% appearing once. This clonotype was recorded a few times. The germline V and J ends were trimmed by 6 bases and 1 base, with 15 bases remaining between them. Germline values: CDR1 MDHEN, CDR2 SYDVKM. The CDR3 is 15 amino acids. Specified time point: pre-sensitization, week 0. Specified treatment: therapeutic diphenylcyclopropenone sensitization with weekly scalp DPC.

The clonotype was recovered from a woman in her forties with alopecia areata. Some clones in this sample may be carry-over from other donors' samples. The gene calls are TRBV28 and TRBJ2-5; D possibly corresponds to TRBD2 (6 bases). The starting material was whole blood, obtained in connection with sensitization to the hapten diphenylcyclopropenone (DPC). In DNA form, the CDR3 reads TGTGCCAGCAGCGGGAGCGGCAGCCTCCAAGAGACCCAGTACTTC. It codes for CASSGSGSLQETQYF.